This TCR beta chain was sequenced in a study of vaccination and CD4 T cells after COVID-19. Across the whole study: Overlapping spike pools from SARS-CoV-2 and HCoV-NL63, HCoV-OC43 and HCoV-229E served as culture stimuli.

Germline V lookup: CDR1 MNHNS, CDR2 SASEGT. CDR3 length: 13 residues. V was shortened by 6 bases and J by 8 bases, with 13 bases between the two germline ends. Specified treatment: approximately nine-day PBMC culture with coronavirus spike peptide pools or control peptides (ViraFEST assay). Expanded clonotypes were found by TCR sequencing after peptide-pool stimulation (ViraFEST). Culture conditions combined two million PBMCs per well with 10 IU/ml IL-2 and roughly 9.1 ug/ml peptide pools. This clonotype was seen more than once but under ten times. The antigen is unknown. Researchers used the Oncomine TCR Beta short-read assay to sequence DNA from cultured CD4+ T cells. It was cultured CD4+ T cells from which genomic DNA was extracted. TCRdb reprocessed the PCR reads with MiXCR, giving one entry per CDR3 protein. This sample has approximately 12,000 distinct CDR3 sequences, with more than 30% found just once.

This TCR was recovered from a human donor who had recovered from COVID-19. Here the sequenced sample was CD4+ T cells from blood, cultured in vitro, taken after SARS-CoV-2 vaccination. The V call is TRBV6-1, the J call TRBJ2-2, with D possibly TRBD1 on 6 matching bases. The CDR3 reads CASRKQGSGELFF. As DNA, the CDR3 is TGTGCCAGCAGGAAACAGGGATCAGGGGAGCTGTTTTTT.